One T cell receptor beta chain is described in this entry. Its antigen has not been determined. Base qualities are not at hand, and no much larger clone is one base apart. The collaborating institutions used their own protocols to collect whole blood in K2EDTA tubes. For TCRbeta analysis, collaborators shipped samples in one of three forms: frozen whole blood, isolated PBMCs, or DNA extracted from either of those sample types. The data were obtained in a study of blood T cell repertoires in COVID-19 (dated by TCRdb to between 2020 and 2021). Regarding the study in general: Collaborator samples came from the United States, Italy and Spain and covered acute and convalescent phases of COVID-19. Subjects who had been exposed to COVID-19, were actively infected with it, or had recovered from it provided the deeply sampled blood TCRbeta repertoires that made up the dataset. The samples were drawn from the first 160 participants of the ongoing ImmuneRACE study and from 950 to 1,500 subjects provided by 6 global collaborators. The material from the prospective study consisted of cDNA or gDNA derived from T cells, B-cell-depleted T cells, or PBMCs. Nearly every sample came with metadata listing a de-identified subject ID, COVID-19 status, age in years and sex. Where available, HLA class I and class II types were taken from metadata supplied by the sample provider and were not determined by assay-based typing. A freely available public database, intended as a resource for researchers studying the immune response to SARS-CoV-2, is where the repertoires were released.

The immunoSEQ Assay, a bias-controlled multiplex PCR, was used to amplify TCRbeta CDR3 regions from genomic DNA. The authors processed their data as follows. Nucleated cell counts per sample were estimated from amplification of reference gene primers within the assay. To quantify the absolute abundance of each unique TCRbeta CDR3 rearrangement, sequence reads were collapsed and filtered. For each sample, productive Simpson clonality was calculated as the square root of Simpson's diversity index over productive rearrangements. TCRdb limited this immuneACCESS table to in-frame rearrangements with V and J called. A share of clones is missing; checked studies link under half to unresolved V genes, and the rest is unexplained. That table supplies the V and J calls and clone size; D and trimming were determined from the DNA. The sample data list 87,000 or so clones, and around 84% of these were observed just once. The leading ten clones occupy 4% to 5.5% of the sample.

The study at large found these results: Clinical and demographic metadata were provided uncurated, with the amount varying by source and participant.

Sample: peripheral blood. The sequence was obtained from a man aged 35-49 years with acute or convalescent COVID-19.

The CDR3 region: CASSDKRGPTGSGNTIYF. DNA sequence: TGTGCCAGTAGTGACAAAAGGGGCCCCACGGGCTCTGGAAACACCATATATTTT. The rearranged segments are TRBV19 and TRBJ1-3; 5 matching bases give a weak D call of TRBD1. In the germline V gene (reference sequence), CDR1 corresponds to LNHDA and CDR2 to SQIVND. V gives up 5 bases and J gives up 0 bases, and the segment between their germline ends measures 20 bases. From the cysteine up to the phenylalanine, the CDR3 has a length of 18 residues. Left in the record is the CDR3 DNA by itself, 54 bases read in frame from the first base.